The clone carrying this T cell receptor beta chain was counted once. Its cognate antigen is unknown. The data derive from a study of T cell responses to AZD1222 COVID-19 vaccine. Overall study results and limits: Baseline serostatus was positive in only six AZD1222 recipients.

Pooling of second doses given at about 4 or about 12 weeks was done. Only in-frame clones appear in the TCRdb table, and some are missing; sequencing was by immunoSEQ multiplex PCR. The repertoire holds around 150,000 clones, with 92% as singletons. Germline V lookup: CDR1 SEHNR, CDR2 FQNEAQ (reference sequence). With 0 bases removed from V and 3 bases from J, the gap between germline ends came to 8 bases. This CDR3 comprises 15 residues. This clonotype was obtained from an adult who received the AZD1222 COVID-19 vaccine. The source was peripheral blood, collected 28 days after the second AZD1222 dose. The chain combines TRBV7-9 with TRBJ1-4, with D unresolved. The CDR3, as DNA: TGTGCCAGCAGCTTAGCGGCAGCGCCTAATGAAAAACTGTTTTTT. This translates into CASSLAAAPNEKLFF.